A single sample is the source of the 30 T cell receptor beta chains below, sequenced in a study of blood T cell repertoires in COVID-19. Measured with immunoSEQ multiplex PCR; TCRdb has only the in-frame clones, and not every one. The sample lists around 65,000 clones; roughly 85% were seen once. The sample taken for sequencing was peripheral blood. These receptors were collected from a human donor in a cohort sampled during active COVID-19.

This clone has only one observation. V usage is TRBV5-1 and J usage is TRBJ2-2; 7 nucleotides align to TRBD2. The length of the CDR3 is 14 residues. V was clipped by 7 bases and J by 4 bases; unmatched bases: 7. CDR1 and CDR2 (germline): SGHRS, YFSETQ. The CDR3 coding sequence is TGCGCCAGCGCCGGGGGGTCGGGCACCGGGGAGCTGTTTTTT. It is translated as CASAGGSGTGELFF.

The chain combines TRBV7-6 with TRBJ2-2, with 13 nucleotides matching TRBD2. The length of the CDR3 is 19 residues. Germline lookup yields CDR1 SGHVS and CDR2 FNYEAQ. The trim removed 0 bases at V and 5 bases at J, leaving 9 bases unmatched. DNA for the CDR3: TGTGCCAGCAGCTTAGCCGCCTCCAGACTAGCGGGGGGAACCGGGGAGCTGTTTTTT. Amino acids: CASSLAASRLAGGTGELFF.

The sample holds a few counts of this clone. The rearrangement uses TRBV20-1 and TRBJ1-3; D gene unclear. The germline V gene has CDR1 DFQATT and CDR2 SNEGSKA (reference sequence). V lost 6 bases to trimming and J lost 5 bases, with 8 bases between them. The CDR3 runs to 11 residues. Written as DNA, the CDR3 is TGCAGTGCCAACCTAAGAAACACCATATATTTT. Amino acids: CSANLRNTIYF.

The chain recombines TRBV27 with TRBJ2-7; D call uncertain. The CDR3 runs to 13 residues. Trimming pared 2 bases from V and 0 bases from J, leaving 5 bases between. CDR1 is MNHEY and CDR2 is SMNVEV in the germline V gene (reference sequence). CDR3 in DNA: TGTGCCAGCAGTTTAGCCAGCTCCTACGAGCAGTACTTC. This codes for CASSLASSYEQYF.

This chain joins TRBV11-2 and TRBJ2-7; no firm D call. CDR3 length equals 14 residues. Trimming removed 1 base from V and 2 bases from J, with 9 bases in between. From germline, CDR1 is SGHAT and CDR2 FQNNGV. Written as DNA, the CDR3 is TGTGCCAGCAGCTTAGTCGCAGGTACCTACGAGCAGTACTTC. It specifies CASSLVAGTYEQYF.

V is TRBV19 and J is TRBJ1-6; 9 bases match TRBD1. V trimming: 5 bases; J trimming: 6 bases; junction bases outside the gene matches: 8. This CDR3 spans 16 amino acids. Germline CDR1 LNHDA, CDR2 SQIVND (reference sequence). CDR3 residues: CASSLRTGVVNSPLHF. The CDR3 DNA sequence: TGTGCCAGTAGTTTAAGGACAGGGGTAGTTAATTCACCCCTCCACTTT.

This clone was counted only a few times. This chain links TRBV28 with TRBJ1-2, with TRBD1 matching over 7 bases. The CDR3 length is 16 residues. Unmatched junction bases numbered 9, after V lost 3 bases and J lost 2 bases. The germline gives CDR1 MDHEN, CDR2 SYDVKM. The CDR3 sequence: CASSFDRVMGNYGYTF. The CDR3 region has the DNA TGTGCCAGCAGTTTTGACAGGGTAATGGGGAACTATGGCTACACCTTC.

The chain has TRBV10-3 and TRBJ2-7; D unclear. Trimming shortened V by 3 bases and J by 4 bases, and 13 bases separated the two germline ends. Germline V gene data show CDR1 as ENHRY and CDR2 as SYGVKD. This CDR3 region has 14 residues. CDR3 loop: CAISESPPGYEQYF. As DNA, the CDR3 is TGTGCCATCAGTGAAAGTCCTCCCGGGTACGAGCAGTACTTC.

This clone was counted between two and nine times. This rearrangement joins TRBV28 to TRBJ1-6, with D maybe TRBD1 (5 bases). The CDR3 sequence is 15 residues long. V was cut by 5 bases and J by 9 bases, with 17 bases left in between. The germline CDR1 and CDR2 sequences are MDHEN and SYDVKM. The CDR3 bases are TGTGCCAGCAGTCCCCCTGGCAGGGTGCGTTCACCCCTCCACTTT. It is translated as CASSPPGRVRSPLHF. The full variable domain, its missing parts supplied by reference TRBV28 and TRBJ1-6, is DVKVTQSSRYLVKRTGEKVFLECVQDMDHENMFWYRQDPGLGLRLIYFSYDVKMKEKGDIPEGYSVSREKKERFSLILESASTNQTSMYLCASSPPGRVRSPLHFGNGTRLTVT.

The CDR3 protein is CASTRGGNINEQFF. DNA of the CDR3: TGTGCCAGCACCCGCGGGGGGAATATCAATGAGCAGTTCTTC. V and J are TRBV4-2 and TRBJ2-1; TRBD2 agrees at 8 bases. The CDR3 sequence is 14 residues long. Germline V CDR1 and CDR2: LGHNA, YNFKEQ. V trimming: 7 bases; J trimming: 6 bases; junction bases outside the gene matches: 8.

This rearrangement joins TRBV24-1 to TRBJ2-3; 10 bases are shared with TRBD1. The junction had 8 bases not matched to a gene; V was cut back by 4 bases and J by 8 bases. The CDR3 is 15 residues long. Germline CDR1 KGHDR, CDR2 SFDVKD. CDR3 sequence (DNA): TGTGCCACCAGTGACCCCCGACAGGGGGCGGCTACGCAGTATTTT. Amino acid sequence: CATSDPRQGAATQYF.

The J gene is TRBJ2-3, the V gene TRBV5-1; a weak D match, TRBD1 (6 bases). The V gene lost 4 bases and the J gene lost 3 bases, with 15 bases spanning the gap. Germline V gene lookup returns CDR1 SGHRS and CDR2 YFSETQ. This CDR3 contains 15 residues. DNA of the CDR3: TGCGCCAGCAGCGCGTACAGGGCGTTGACAGATACGCAGTATTTT. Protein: CASSAYRALTDTQYF.

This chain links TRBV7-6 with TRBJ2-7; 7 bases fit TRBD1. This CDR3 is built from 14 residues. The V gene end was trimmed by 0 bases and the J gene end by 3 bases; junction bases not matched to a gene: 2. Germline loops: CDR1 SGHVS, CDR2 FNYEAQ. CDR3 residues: CASSLARDSYEQYF. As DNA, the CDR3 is TGTGCCAGCAGCTTAGCGAGGGACAGCTACGAGCAGTACTTC.

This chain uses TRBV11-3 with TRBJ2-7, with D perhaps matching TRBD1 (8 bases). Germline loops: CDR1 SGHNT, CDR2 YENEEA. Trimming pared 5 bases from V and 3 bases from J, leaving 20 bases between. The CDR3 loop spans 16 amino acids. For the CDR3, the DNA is TGTGCCAGCAGCCCACAGGGGGGGGCAGGAGACTACGAGCAGTACTTC. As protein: CASSPQGGAGDYEQYF.

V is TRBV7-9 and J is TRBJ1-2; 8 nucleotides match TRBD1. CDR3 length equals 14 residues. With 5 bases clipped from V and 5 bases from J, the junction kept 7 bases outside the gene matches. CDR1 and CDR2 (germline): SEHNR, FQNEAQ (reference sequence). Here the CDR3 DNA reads TGTGCCAGCAGCCCGATACAGGGGGAGTATGGCTACACCTTC. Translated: CASSPIQGEYGYTF. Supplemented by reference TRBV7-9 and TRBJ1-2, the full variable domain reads DTGVSQNPRHKITKRGQNVTFRCDPISEHNRLYWYRQTLGQGPEFLTYFQNEAQLEKSRLLSDRFSAERPKGSFSTLEIQRTEQGDSAMYLCASSPIQGEYGYTFGSGTRLTVV.

Here the CDR3 reads CASTSLNRDRGLLGTEAFF. CDR3 bases: TGCGCCAGCACCTCACTTAATCGGGACAGGGGGCTCCTAGGGACTGAAGCTTTCTTT. V and J are TRBV4-1 and TRBJ1-1, with 12 bases aligning to TRBD1. The germline V gene encodes CDR1 MGHRA and CDR2 YSYEKL. V lost 7 bases, J lost 5 bases, and 20 bases stayed unmatched. CDR3 length equals 19 residues.

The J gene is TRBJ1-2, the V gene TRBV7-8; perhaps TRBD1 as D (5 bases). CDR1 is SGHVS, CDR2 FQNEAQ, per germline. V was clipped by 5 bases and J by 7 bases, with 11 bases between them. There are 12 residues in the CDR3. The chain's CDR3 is CASSLPQGGYTF. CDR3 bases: TGTGCCAGCAGCCTTCCCCAGGGTGGCTACACCTTC.

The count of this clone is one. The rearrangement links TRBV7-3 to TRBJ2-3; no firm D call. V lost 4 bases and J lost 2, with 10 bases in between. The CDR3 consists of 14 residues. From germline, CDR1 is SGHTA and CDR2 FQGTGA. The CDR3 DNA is TGTGCCAGCAGCTATACTCTCACCACAGATACGCAGTATTTT. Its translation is CASSYTLTTDTQYF.

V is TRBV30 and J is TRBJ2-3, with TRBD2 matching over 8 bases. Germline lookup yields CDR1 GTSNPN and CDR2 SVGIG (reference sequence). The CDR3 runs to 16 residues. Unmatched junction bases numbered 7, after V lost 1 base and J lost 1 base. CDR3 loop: CAWSAGGALGTDTQYF. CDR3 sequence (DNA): TGTGCCTGGAGTGCGGGGGGGGCCTTAGGCACAGATACGCAGTATTTT.

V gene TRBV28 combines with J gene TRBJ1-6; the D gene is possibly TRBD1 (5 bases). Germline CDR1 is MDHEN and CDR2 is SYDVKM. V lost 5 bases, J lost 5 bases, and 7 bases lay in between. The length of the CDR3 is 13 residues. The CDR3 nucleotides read TGTGCCAGCAGTAGGGGCGATAATTCACCCCTCCACTTT. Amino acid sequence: CASSRGDNSPLHF.

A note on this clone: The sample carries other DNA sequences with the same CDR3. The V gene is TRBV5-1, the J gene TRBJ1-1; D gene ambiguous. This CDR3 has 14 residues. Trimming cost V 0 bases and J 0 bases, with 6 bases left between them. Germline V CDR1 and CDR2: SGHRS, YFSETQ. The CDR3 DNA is TGCGCCAGCAGCTTGGCGAACTTGAACACTGAAGCTTTCTTT. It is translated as CASSLANLNTEAFF. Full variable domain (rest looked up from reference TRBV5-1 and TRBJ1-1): KAGVTQTPRYLIKTRGQQVTLSCSPISGHRSVSWYQQTPGQGLQFLFEYFSETQRNKGNFPGRFSGRQFSNSRSEMNVSTLELGDSALYLCASSLANLNTEAFFGQGTRLTVV.

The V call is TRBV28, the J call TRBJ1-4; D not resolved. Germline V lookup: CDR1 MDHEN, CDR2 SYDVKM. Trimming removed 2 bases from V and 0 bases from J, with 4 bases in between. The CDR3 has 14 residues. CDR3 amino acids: CASSLQTTNEKLFF. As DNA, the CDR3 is TGTGCCAGCAGTTTACAGACAACTAATGAAAAACTGTTTTTT.

The CDR3 DNA sequence: TGCGCCAGCAGCCAGGGAGGGTGGGGACAAGAGACCCAGTACTTC. Its protein is CASSQGGWGQETQYF. This sequence joins TRBV4-3 and TRBJ2-5, with TRBD2 matching 7 bases. CDR1 and CDR2 from the germline V gene are LGHNA and YSLEER. The J segment lost 2 bases and the V segment lost 3 bases, leaving 6 bases of the junction unmatched. The CDR3 sequence is 15 residues long.

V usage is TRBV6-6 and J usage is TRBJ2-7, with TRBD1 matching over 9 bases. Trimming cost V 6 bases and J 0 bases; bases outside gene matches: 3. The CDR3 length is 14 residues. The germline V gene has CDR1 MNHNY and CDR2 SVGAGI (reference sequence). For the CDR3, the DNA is TGTGCCAGCAGGGGACAGGGCAACTCCTACGAGCAGTACTTC. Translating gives CASRGQGNSYEQYF.

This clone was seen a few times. In DNA, the CDR3 is TGCGCCAGCAGCCCCGGACAGGGTGTCAATCAGCCCCAGCATTTT. It encodes CASSPGQGVNQPQHF. The chain carries TRBV5-1 and TRBJ1-5; 8 bases fit TRBD1. V lost 4 bases and J lost 3; bases outside the gene matches: 6. This CDR3 contains 15 residues. Germline CDR1 is SGHRS and CDR2 is YFSETQ.

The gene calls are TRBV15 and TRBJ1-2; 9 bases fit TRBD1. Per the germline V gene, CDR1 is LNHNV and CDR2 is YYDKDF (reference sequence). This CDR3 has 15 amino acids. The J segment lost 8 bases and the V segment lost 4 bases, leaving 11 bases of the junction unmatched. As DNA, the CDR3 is TGTGCCACCAGCATCCCGGGACAGGGACGGTTCGGCTACACCTTC. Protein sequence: CATSIPGQGRFGYTF.

The CDR3, as DNA: TGCAGTGCTAGTGATTGGGGCAGGGGAACCCTTAGCAATCAGCCCCAGCATTTT. Protein product: CSASDWGRGTLSNQPQHF. The chain couples TRBV20-1 to TRBJ1-5, with D tentatively TRBD1 (6 bases). Germline values: CDR1 DFQATT, CDR2 SNEGSKA (reference sequence). With 3 bases removed from V and 0 bases from J, the gap between germline ends came to 21 bases. This CDR3 contains 18 residues.

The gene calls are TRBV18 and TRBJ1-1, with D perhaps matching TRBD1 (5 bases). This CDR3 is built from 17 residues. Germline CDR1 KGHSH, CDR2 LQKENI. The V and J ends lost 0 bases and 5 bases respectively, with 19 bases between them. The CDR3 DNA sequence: TGTGCCAGCTCACCACCGATATTGAGAAGGGGTAGTACTGAAGCTTTCTTT. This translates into CASSPPILRRGSTEAFF. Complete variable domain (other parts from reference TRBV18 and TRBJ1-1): NAGVMQNPRHLVRRRGQEARLRCSPMKGHSHVYWYRQLPEEGLKFMVYLQKENIIDESGMPKERFSAEFPKEGPSILRIQQVVRGDSAAYFCASSPPILRRGSTEAFFGQGTRLTVV.

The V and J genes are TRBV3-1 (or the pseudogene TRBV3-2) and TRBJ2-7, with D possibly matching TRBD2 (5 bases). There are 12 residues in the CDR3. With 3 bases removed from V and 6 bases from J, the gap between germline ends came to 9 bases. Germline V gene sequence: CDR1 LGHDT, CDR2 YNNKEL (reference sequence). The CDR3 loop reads CASSHGSTEQYF. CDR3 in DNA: TGTGCCAGCAGCCATGGGAGTACCGAGCAGTACTTC.

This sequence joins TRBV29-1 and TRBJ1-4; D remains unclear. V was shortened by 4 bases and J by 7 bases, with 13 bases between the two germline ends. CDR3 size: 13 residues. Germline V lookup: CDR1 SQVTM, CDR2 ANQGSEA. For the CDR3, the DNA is TGCAGCGTTGTCCGGGGAAGAGGTGAAAAACTGTTTTTT. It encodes CSVVRGRGEKLFF. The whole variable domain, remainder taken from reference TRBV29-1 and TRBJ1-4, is SAVISQKPSRDICQRGTSLTIQCQVDSQVTMMFWYRQQPGQSLTLIATANQGSEATYESGFVIDKFPISRPNLTFSTLTVSNMSPEDSSIYLCSVVRGRGEKLFFGSGTQLSVL.